In this sample, the clone carrying this T cell receptor (beta chain) turned up many times. Its target is unknown. The record originates from a study of beta chain features in type 1 diabetes. Study conclusions and caveats: All four CD4+ subsets of Type 1 diabetes patients contained TCRB CDR3s that were moderately but significantly shorter.

The germline V gene has CDR1 SGHDN and CDR2 FVKESK. V was trimmed by 4 bases and J by 5 bases, leaving 11 bases between them. The CDR3 loop spans 13 amino acids. Expressed TCRB transcripts got sequenced, as all isolated RNA was reverse transcribed. Profiled with immunoSEQ multiplex PCR; TCRdb holds only in-frame clones, not every one. The table records more than 300,000 clones, around 9.3% of them present only once. This clonotype originated in a man aged 30 to 45 with type 1 diabetes. This chain links TRBV14 with TRBJ1-1; weak D call: TRBD1 (5 bases). The source material was central memory CD4+ T cells from blood. The CDR3 sequence is CASSLGALTEAFF. CDR3 in DNA: TGTGCCAGCAGCCTCGGGGCGTTGACTGAAGCTTTCTTT.